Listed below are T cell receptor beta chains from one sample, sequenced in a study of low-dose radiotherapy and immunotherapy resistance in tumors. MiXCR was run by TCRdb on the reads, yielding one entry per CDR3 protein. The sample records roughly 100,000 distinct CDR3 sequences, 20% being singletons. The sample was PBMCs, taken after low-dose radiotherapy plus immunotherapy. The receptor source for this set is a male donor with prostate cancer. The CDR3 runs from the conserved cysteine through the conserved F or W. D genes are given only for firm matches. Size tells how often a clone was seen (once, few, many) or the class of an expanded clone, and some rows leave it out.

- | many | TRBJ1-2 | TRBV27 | TGTGCCAGCAGTTTAACTGGCGGATTGGGGGGCTACACCTTC | CASSLTGGLGGYTF
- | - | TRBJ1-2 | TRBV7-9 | TGTGCCAGCAGCTTGGAACAGCTCTATGGCTACACCTTC | CASSLEQLYGYTF
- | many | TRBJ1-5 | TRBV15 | TGTGCCACCAGCAGAGATCGTCCGTTGGGGCAGCCCCAGCATTTT | CATSRDRPLGQPQHF
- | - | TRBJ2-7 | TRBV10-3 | TGTGCCATCAGTGGGACAGTTAGCTCCTACGAGCAGTACTTC | CAISGTVSSYEQYF
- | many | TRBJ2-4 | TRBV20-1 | TGCAGTGCCGTCTCAGGGGGGGAATTAGCCAAAAACATTCAGTACTTC | CSAVSGGELAKNIQYF
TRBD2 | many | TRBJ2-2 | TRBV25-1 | TGTGCCAGCACCTCGCCCGGGGGGGCGGGCACCGGGGAGCTGTTTTTT | CASTSPGGAGTGELFF
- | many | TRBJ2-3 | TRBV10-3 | TGTGCCATCTCTGCACAGGTCCCCATGACAGGTCCAGATACGCAGTATTTT | CAISAQVPMTGPDTQYF
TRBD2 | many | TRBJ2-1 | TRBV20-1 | TGCAGTGTAATCTCGGGGACTAGCGGATCCTACAATGAGCAGTTCTTC | CSVISGTSGSYNEQFF
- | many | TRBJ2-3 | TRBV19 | TGTGCCAGTAGTCTGGAGGTGGGAGCGCAGTATTTT | CASSLEVGAQYF
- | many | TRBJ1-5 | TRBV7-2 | TGTGCCAGCAGAAATAGCAATCAGCCCCAGCATTTT | CASRNSNQPQHF
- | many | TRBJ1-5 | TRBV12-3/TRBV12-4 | TGTGCCAGCAGGCGGGTCAATCAGCCCCAGCATTTT | CASRRVNQPQHF
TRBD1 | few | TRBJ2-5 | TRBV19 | TGTGCCAGTAGTATGTCCGGGACAGGAGGAGAGACCCAGTACTTC | CASSMSGTGGETQYF
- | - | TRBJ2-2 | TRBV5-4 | TGTGCCAGCAGCTCCGCGACAGCGAACACCGGGGAGCTGTTTTTT | CASSSATANTGELFF
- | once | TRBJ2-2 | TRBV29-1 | TGCAGCGTTGGTGGCGGGTTTAGCACCGGGGAGCTGTTTTTT | CSVGGGFSTGELFF
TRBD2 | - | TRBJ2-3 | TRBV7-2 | TGTGCCAGCAGCACGACTAGCGGGGGGTACATATCGAACACAGATACGCAGTATTTT | CASSTTSGGYISNTDTQYF
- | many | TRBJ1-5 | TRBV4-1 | TGCGCCAGCAGCCCTGACAGAGATCAGCCCCAGCATTTT | CASSPDRDQPQHF
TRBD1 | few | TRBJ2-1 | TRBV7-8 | TGTGCCAGCAGCTCCGGGACAGGGGGCTCGAATGAGCAGTTCTTC | CASSSGTGGSNEQFF
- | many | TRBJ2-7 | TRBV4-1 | TGCGCCAGCAGCCAAGACAAGGGGGGAGCAGGCGAGCAGTACTTC | CASSQDKGGAGEQYF
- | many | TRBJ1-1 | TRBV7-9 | TGTGCCAGCAGCTTAGCGTTCTTAGGGCAGGGAACAACTGAAGCTTTCTTT | CASSLAFLGQGTTEAFF
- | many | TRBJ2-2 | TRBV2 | TGTGCCAGCAACGAGCGGGCGGATTCCACCGGGGAGCTGTTTTTT | CASNERADSTGELFF
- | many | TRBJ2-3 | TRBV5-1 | TGCGCCAGCAGCTCGGGACATGGCACAGATACGCAGTATTTT | CASSSGHGTDTQYF
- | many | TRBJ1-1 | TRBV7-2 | TGTGCCAGCAGCTTATTGGGATTACGGGACGGTCTTTCCCGTATTGAAGCTTTCTTT | CASSLLGLRDGLSRIEAFF